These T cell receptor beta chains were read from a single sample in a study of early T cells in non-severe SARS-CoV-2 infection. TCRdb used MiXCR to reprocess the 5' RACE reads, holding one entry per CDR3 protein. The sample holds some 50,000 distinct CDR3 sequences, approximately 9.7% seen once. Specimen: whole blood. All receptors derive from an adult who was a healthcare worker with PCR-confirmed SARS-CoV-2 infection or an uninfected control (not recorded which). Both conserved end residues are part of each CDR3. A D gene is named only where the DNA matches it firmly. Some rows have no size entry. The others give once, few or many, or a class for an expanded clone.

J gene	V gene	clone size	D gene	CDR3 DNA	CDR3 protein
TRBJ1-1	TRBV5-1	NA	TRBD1	TGCGCCAGCAGCTCTACAGGGGGAGAAGCTTTCTTT	CASSSTGGEAFF
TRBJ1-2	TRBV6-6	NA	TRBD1	TGTGCCAGCAGTAGACAGGGGTCTAGTGTAGCTAACTATGGCTACACCTTC	CASSRQGSSVANYGYTF
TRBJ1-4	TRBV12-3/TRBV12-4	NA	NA	TGTGCCAGCAGTTTACCCCCCGCTAGTGAAAAACTGTTTTTT	CASSLPPASEKLFF
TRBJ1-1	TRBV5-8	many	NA	TGTGCCAGCAGCCGAGGGGGAGGAACTGAAGCTTTCTTT	CASSRGGGTEAFF
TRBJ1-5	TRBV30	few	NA	TGTGCCTGGAGTTCCGGTCTAAGCAATCAGCCCCAGCATTTT	CAWSSGLSNQPQHF
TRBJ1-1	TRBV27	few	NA	TGTGCCAGCAGTTTATCCGGTGCTTGGATTGAAGCTTTCTTT	CASSLSGAWIEAFF
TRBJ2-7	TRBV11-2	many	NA	TGTGCCAGCGGACTTTACTACGAGCAGTACTTC	CASGLYYEQYF
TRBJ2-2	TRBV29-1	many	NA	TGCAGCGTTGAAGATTACACCGGGGAGCTGTTTTTT	CSVEDYTGELFF
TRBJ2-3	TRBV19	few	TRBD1	TGTGCCAGTAGTAAGGGACAGAACACAGATACGCAGTATTTT	CASSKGQNTDTQYF
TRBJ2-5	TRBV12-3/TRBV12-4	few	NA	TGTGCCAGCACCTTGGGGACACTACAAGAGACCCAGTACTTC	CASTLGTLQETQYF
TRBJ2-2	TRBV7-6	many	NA	TGTGCCAGCAGCTTAGCCTTCAGGGCCGCCACCGGGGAGCTGTTTTTT	CASSLAFRAATGELFF
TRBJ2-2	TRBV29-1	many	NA	TGCAGCGTTGGGGTCAGGGCGGTCACCGGGGAGCTGTTTTTT	CSVGVRAVTGELFF
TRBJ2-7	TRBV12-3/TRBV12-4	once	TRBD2	TGTGCCAGCAGTTATGGACTAGCGGGGGGCCAAGAATCGTTCGAGCAGTACTTC	CASSYGLAGGQESFEQYF
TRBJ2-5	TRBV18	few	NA	TGTGCCAGCTCCGTGGCTAGGCAAGAGACCCAGTACTTC	CASSVARQETQYF
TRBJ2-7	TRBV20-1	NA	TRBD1	TGCAGTGCTACCGCCCAGGGGCAGGGGGTTTACGAGCAGTACTTC	CSATAQGQGVYEQYF
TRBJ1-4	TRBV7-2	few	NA	TGTGCCAGCAGCTCTGCAACTAATGAAAAACTGTTTTTT	CASSSATNEKLFF
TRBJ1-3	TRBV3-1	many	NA	TGTGCCAGCAGCCAAGGCGTCATCCCGTTTCTCTCTGGAAACACCATATATTTT	CASSQGVIPFLSGNTIYF
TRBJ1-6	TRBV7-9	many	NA	TGTGCCAGCAGGACACTCGAGGGACCCCTCCACTTT	CASRTLEGPLHF
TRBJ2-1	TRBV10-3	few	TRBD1	TGTGCCATCAGTAATACAGGGGGCTCCTACAATGAGCAGTTCTTC	CAISNTGGSYNEQFF
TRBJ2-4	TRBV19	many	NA	TGTGCCAGTAGGAGGGCTCGCGGTGATAACATTCAGTACTTC	CASRRARGDNIQYF
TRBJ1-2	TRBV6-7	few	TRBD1	TGTGCCAGCAGCCAGACAGGGACCGTTGGCTACACCTTC	CASSQTGTVGYTF
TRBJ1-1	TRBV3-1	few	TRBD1	TGTGCCAGCAGTCCCACAGGGGGAATGACTGAAGCTTTCTTT	CASSPTGGMTEAFF
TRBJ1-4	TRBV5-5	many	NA	TGTGCCAGCAGCTTGGTCCCGGCGGAAAAACTGTTTTTT	CASSLVPAEKLFF
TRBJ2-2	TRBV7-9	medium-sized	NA	TGTGCCAGCAGCTTAGATCGGAGCGCCGGGGAGCTGTTTTTT	CASSLDRSAGELFF
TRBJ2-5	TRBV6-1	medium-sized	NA	TGTGCCAGCAAGGGGTACGGGGTAAAAGAGACCCAGTACTTC	CASKGYGVKETQYF
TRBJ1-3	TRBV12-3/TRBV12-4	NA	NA	TGTGCCAGCAGCCCACCTGGCGCTGGAAACACCATATATTTT	CASSPPGAGNTIYF
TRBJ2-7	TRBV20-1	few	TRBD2	TGCAGTGCGGCGAGCGGGGCGTACGAGCAGTACTTC	CSAASGAYEQYF
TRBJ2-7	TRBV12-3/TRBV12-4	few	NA	TGTGCCAGCAGTTTAACGGGGTCCAGCTCCTACGAGCAGTACTTC	CASSLTGSSSYEQYF
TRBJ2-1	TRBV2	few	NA	TGTGCCAGCAGTGCTTCCCCGTTGGATGAGCAGTTCTTC	CASSASPLDEQFF
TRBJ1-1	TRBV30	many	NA	TGTGCCTCCGTAAACAGGGCCGGTGACACTGAAGCTTTCTTT	CASVNRAGDTEAFF
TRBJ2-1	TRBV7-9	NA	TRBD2	TGTGCCAGCACCTTAAGCGGGGACTACTCCGAGCAGTTCTTC	CASTLSGDYSEQFF
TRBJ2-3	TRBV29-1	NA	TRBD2	TGCAGCGTTGATGCCGGAGCGGGAGGAGATACGCAGTATTTT	CSVDAGAGGDTQYF
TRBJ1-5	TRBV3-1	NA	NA	TGTGCCAGCAGCCAAGCCGGGGGGCACGGCCAGCCCCAGCATTTT	CASSQAGGHGQPQHF
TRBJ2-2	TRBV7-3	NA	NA	TGTGCCAGCAGCTTAAATGCCAGGAGGAACACCGGGGAGCTGTTTTTT	CASSLNARRNTGELFF
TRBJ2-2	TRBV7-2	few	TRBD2	TGTGCCAGCAGCTTAGCACCCCTAGCGGCTGGGACCGGGGAGCTGTTTTTT	CASSLAPLAAGTGELFF
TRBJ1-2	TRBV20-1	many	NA	TGCAGTGCTACCCAGACAGGTCAGGGAGGCTACACCTTC	CSATQTGQGGYTF
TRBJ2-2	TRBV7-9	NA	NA	TGTGCCTCCAGCTTAGGGGGTAACACCGGGGAGCTGTTTTTT	CASSLGGNTGELFF
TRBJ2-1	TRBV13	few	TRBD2	TGTGCCAGCAGGTTTGGACTAGCTAGCAATGAGCAGTTCTTC	CASRFGLASNEQFF
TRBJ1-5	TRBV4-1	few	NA	TGCGCCAGCAGCCAGACCGGGGTAGGTCAGCCCCAGCATTTT	CASSQTGVGQPQHF